This T cell receptor beta chain was observed in a study of blood T cell repertoires in COVID-19. Study-wide background: In each case, the material was cDNA or gDNA derived from T cells, B-cell-depleted T cells, or PBMCs.

Germline CDR1 MDHEN, CDR2 SYDVKM. This CDR3 spans 16 amino acids. The trim removed 9 bases at V and 2 bases at J, leaving 14 bases unmatched. As originally analysed: Counts of nucleated cells, estimated from reference gene primer amplification, were obtained. Method: immunoSEQ multiplex PCR; TCRdb's copy keeps in-frame clones and lacks some. V and J calls and clone size are given by that table; D and trimming were obtained from the DNA. The data hold 150,000 or so clones, with about 90% observed a single time. Participants' reported clinical history set cohort assignment. Cohort 3 recovered donors had two negative PCRs, clearance, or symptom resolution.

What was sequenced was PBMCs or T cells enriched from blood (not recorded which). This TCR was sampled from a woman aged 50 to 65 who had recovered from COVID-19. V is TRBV28 and J is TRBJ2-7, with 9 positions matching TRBD1. As DNA, the CDR3 is TGTGCCAGTTTTCCCAACCGGGACAGGGTAACCTACGAGCAGTACTTC. It specifies CASFPNRDRVTYEQYF. The full variable domain, rest sourced from reference TRBV28 and TRBJ2-7, is DVKVTQSSRYLVKRTGEKVFLECVQDMDHENMFWYRQDPGLGLRLIYFSYDVKMKEKGDIPEGYSVSREKKERFSLILESASTNQTSMYLCASFPNRDRVTYEQYFGPGTRLTVT.